This TCR beta chain originates from a study of cytomegalovirus exposure and HLA in healthy donors. General study points: A later analysis reportedly found fewer N-insertions in an Asian-associated ancestry cluster than the roughly 700-donor mean. Most TCRs appeared rarely, but some public TCRs recurred in many donors.

CDR1 SGHNT and CDR2 YYREEE come from the germline V gene (reference sequence). V was pared by 0 bases and J by 2 bases, with 5 bases between. The CDR3 contains 13 residues. Of note for this clone: Its antigen is unknown.

PCR was performed using 60 Vbeta and 13 Jbeta primers. Some clones are missing from TCRdb's copy, which holds only in-frame ones; the method was immunoSEQ multiplex PCR. The sample holds some 270,000 clones, under 90% seen once. The sample was PBMCs. This TCR was sampled from a girl aged 2 to 10 in good health and CMV-seronegative. V and J are TRBV5-4 and TRBJ2-5; D not certain. The CDR3 loop is CASSLVFQETQYF. The CDR3 nucleotides are TGTGCCAGCAGCTTGGTATTTCAAGAGACCCAGTACTTC.